This TCR beta chain was recorded in a study of cytomegalovirus exposure and HLA in healthy donors. Findings and limits, study-wide: Rarity characterized most TCR sequences, yet some public TCRs appeared in many donors. Cytomegalovirus association was assigned to about 150 TCR beta chains.

Donors consisted of healthy bone marrow donors. On this clone: Its matching antigen is unknown.

The primer mix had 60 Vbeta and 13 Jbeta primers. Using immunoSEQ multiplex PCR, the repertoire was profiled, and TCRdb retains in-frame clones only, with some absent. The listing records some 150,000 clones. The specimen sequenced was PBMCs. This TCR came from a man aged 40-55 years in good health and CMV-seronegative.

The CDR3 is CASMGQTLHF. Here the CDR3 DNA reads TGTGCCAGCATGGGACAGACCCTCCACTTT. The chain uses TRBV28 and TRBJ1-6; 7 nucleotides agree with TRBD1. Germline CDR1 reads MDHEN; CDR2 reads SYDVKM. This CDR3 contains 10 residues. V gave up 7 bases and J gave up 14 bases; unmatched junction bases: 2.